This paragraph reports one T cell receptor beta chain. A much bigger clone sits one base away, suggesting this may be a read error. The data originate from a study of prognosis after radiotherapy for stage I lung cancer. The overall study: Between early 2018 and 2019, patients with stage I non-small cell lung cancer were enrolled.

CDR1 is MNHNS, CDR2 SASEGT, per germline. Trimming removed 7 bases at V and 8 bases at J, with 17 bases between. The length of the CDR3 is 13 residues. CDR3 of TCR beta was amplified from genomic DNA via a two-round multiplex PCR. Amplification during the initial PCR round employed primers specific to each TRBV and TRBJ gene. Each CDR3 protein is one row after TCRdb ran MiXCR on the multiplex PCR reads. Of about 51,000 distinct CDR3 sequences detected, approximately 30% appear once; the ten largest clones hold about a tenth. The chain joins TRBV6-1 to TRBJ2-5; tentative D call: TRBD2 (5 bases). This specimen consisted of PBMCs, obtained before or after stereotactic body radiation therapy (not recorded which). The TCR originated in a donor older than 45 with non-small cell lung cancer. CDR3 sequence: CASTRGSWDTQYF. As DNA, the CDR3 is TGTGCCAGCACTCGGGGAAGTTGGGATACCCAGTACTTC.